Listed below are T cell receptor beta chains from one sample, sequenced in a study of T cells in Graves' hyperthyroidism and ophthalmopathy. TCRdb reprocessed the multiplex PCR reads via MiXCR and lists one record per CDR3 protein. This sample yields around 800,000 distinct CDR3 sequences, of which roughly 37% are seen a single time; approximately 8.7% belongs to the top ten. Sequencing input: blood. The receptors here all came from a young man with Graves' hyperthyroidism. Both conserved end residues are part of each CDR3. A D gene is named only where the DNA matches it firmly. The size field is filled for only some rows; it gives once, few, many or a size class.

clone size	V gene	J gene	D gene	CDR3 protein	CDR3 DNA
.	TRBV6-4	TRBJ2-2	TRBD2	CASSDPTGGGAGELFF	TGTGCCAGCAGTGACCCCACGGGGGGAGGGGCCGGGGAGCTGTTTTTT
.	TRBV7-9	TRBJ1-4	.	CASSQQGPGEKLFF	TGTGCCAGCAGCCAACAGGGTCCAGGGGAAAAACTGTTTTTT
.	TRBV20-1	TRBJ1-1	.	CSASMREHGAKAFF	TGCAGTGCTAGTATGAGAGAACACGGGGCCAAAGCTTTCTTT
.	TRBV2	TRBJ1-2	TRBD1	CASRPRGGYTF	TGTGCCAGCAGACCCAGGGGGGGCTACACCTTC
few	TRBV11-2	TRBJ1-1	.	CASSHWSPEAFF	TGTGCCAGCAGCCACTGGTCCCCTGAAGCTTTCTTT
.	TRBV10-3	TRBJ2-5	TRBD2	CAISGAGGQETQYF	TGTGCCATCAGTGGAGCGGGAGGGCAAGAGACCCAGTACTTC
.	TRBV19	TRBJ1-4	TRBD1	CAREPGQSYEKLFF	TGTGCCAGAGAACCGGGACAGTCCTACGAAAAACTGTTTTTT
.	TRBV9	TRBJ1-2	TRBD1	CASSGRQGAGYGYTF	TGTGCCAGCAGTGGCCGACAGGGGGCTGGCTATGGCTACACCTTC
.	TRBV7-2	TRBJ2-7	.	CASSLVLTRGYYEQYF	TGTGCCAGCAGCTTAGTACTCACCCGTGGGTATTACGAGCAGTACTTC
.	TRBV7-3	TRBJ1-1	TRBD1	CASSLGIDRGRTEAFF	TGTGCCAGCAGCTTGGGCATTGACAGGGGGCGCACTGAAGCTTTCTTT
.	TRBV9	TRBJ2-2	TRBD1	CASTIRQGEHGELFF	TGTGCCAGCACCATAAGACAGGGGGAGCACGGGGAGCTGTTTTTT
many	TRBV2	TRBJ2-5	TRBD1	CARFRQGEETQYF	TGTGCCAGATTTAGACAGGGGGAAGAGACCCAGTACTTC
.	TRBV10-3	TRBJ1-2	TRBD1	CAISEHWTGRDTF	TGTGCCATCAGTGAACATTGGACAGGGAGAGACACCTTC
few	TRBV5-1	TRBJ1-3	.	CASSLSISGNTIYF	TGCGCCAGCAGCTTGAGTATCTCTGGAAACACCATATATTTT